This T cell receptor (beta chain) was found in a study of OX40 agonist ivuxolimab in advanced cancers. Study summary: Those enrolled were 82.7% male, with a mean age of around 55 years and ages from roughly 23 to 80. Points from the study as a whole: CD8+ T cells showed, on average, more clonal expansion than CD4+ cells. Low normalized T-cell clonal expansion was also seen in some nonresponders.

Systemic immunosuppression or autoimmune disease history was grounds to exclude patients. For this clone: Its specificity is unknown.

The CDR3 length is 13 residues. Germline assignment: CDR1 MGHDK and CDR2 SYGVNS. J was trimmed by 6 bases and V by 4 bases; bases with no gene match: 5. Repertoires were generated with immunoSEQ multiplex PCR, while TCRdb's copy carries only in-frame clones and drops some. The sample consists of around 15,000 clones, over 75% of them appearing once. The chain employs TRBV25-1 and TRBJ1-2; the match to TRBD1 covers 7 bases. The material was CD4+ or CD8+ T cells sorted from blood, obtained in a trial of the OX40 agonist ivuxolimab. The source is an adult with an advanced solid tumor such as melanoma, head and neck, liver or kidney cancer. CDR3 in amino acids: CASSAGQVDGYTF. DNA for the CDR3: TGTGCCAGCAGTGCCGGACAGGTGGATGGCTACACCTTC.